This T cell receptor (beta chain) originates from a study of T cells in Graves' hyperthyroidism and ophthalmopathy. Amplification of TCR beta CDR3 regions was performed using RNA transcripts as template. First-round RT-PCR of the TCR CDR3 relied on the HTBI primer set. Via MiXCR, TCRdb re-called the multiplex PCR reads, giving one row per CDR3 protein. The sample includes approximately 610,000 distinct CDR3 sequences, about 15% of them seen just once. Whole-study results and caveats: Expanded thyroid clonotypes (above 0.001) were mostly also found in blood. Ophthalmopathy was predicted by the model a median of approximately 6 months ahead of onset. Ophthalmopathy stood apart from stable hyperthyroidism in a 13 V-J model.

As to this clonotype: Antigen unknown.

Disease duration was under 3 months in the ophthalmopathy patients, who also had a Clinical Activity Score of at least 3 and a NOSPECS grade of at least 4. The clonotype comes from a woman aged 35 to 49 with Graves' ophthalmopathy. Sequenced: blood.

The CDR3 spells CASSLKRGSQPQHF. CDR3 in DNA: TGTGCCAGCAGTTTGAAGCGTGGAAGCCAGCCCCAGCATTTT. This chain connects TRBV27 to TRBJ1-5, with no clear D. The V gene lost 3 bases and the J gene lost 7 bases, with 13 bases spanning the gap. CDR1 is MNHEY and CDR2 is SMNVEV in the germline V gene (reference sequence). CDR3 length: 14 residues.